This T cell receptor beta chain was sequenced in a study of cytomegalovirus exposure and HLA in healthy donors. Findings and limits, study-wide: Specific recognition of CMV antigens was confirmed in vitro for three chains (all CMV-associated). Altogether, some 170 TCR beta chains were recorded as cytomegalovirus-associated. Accounts indicate the classifier identified cytomegalovirus status with strong specificity and sensitivity.

This clone has a handful of counts. Its antigen is unknown. Clones were sequenced by immunoSEQ multiplex PCR, and TCRdb holds only the in-frame ones, with some missing. The data hold about 130,000 clones, with 75% to 90% observed a single time. CDR1 and CDR2 (germline): SGHVS, FQNEAQ. V lost 0 bases and J 3 bases, leaving 9 bases between the germline ends. This CDR3 is 15 amino acids long. The receptor was derived from a woman under 30 in good health and CMV-seropositive. Sequencing used PBMCs. V is TRBV7-8 and J is TRBJ1-5, with a tentative D call TRBD1 (5 bases). CDR3 in amino acids: CASSLAGTVNQPQHF. In nucleotides, the CDR3 is TGTGCCAGCAGCTTAGCGGGGACTGTCAATCAGCCCCAGCATTTT.